These 32 T cell receptor beta chains originate from one sample sequenced in a study of T-cell memory formation after mild COVID-19. TCRdb used MiXCR to reprocess the 5' RACE reads, holding one entry per CDR3 protein. The table has some 330,000 distinct CDR3 sequences, approximately 21% seen once. The sample comprised PBMCs or a T cell subset sorted from them (not recorded which). The receptors derive from an adult woman who had mild COVID-19 (a few samples of this study predate the infection). Cell type and time point are not known.

This clonotype turned up a few times. The rearrangement links TRBV7-9 to TRBJ1-1; D not certain. CDR3 length: 17 amino acids. The V end lost 5 bases, the J end lost 2 bases, and 21 bases lay between the germline ends. The germline gives CDR1 SEHNR, CDR2 FQNEAQ (reference sequence). CDR3 region: CASSPTGGYGRNTEAFF. The CDR3 region has the DNA TGTGCCAGCAGCCCGACCGGCGGGTATGGGAGAAACACTGAAGCTTTCTTT.

This clonotype showed up just a few times. The chain is built from TRBV6-5 and TRBJ2-7; D is uncertain. CDR3 length: 14 amino acids. Trimming took off 2 bases at V and 2 bases at J, with 10 bases between the two ends. Per the germline V gene, CDR1 is MNHEY and CDR2 is SVGAGI. The CDR3 coding sequence is TGTGCCAGCAGTTACCGGGCTGGAGCCTACGAGCAGTACTTC. It translates to CASSYRAGAYEQYF.

This clonotype was seen a handful of times. The chain uses TRBV6-5 and TRBJ1-4, with a possible D match to TRBD1 (5 bases). Germline V gene sequence: CDR1 MNHEY, CDR2 SVGAGI. Trimming removed 4 bases from V and 8 bases from J, with 17 bases in between. The CDR3 has 15 residues. The CDR3 here is CASSSGVGGDEKLFF. CDR3 coding DNA: TGTGCCAGCAGTTCAGGTGTCGGGGGAGACGAAAAACTGTTTTTT.

The V gene is TRBV7-3, the J gene TRBJ2-1, with D perhaps given as TRBD1 or TRBD2 (5 bases each). The CDR3 sequence is 15 residues long. Germline V gives CDR1 SGHTA, CDR2 FQGTGA. V lost 6 bases, J lost 8 bases, and 20 bases lay in between. The CDR3 region is CASSHAPGTGDEQFF. CDR3 bases: TGTGCCAGCAGTCATGCCCCCGGGACGGGTGATGAGCAGTTCTTC.

This chain joins TRBV12-3 or TRBV12-4 and TRBJ2-1, with 7 bases lining up with TRBD2. Trimming removed 7 bases from V and 2 bases from J; junction bases left unmatched: 11. The CDR3 length is 16 residues. The CDR3 reads CASTLGTSATYNEQFF. In nucleotides, the CDR3 is TGTGCCAGCACTCTCGGCACTAGCGCGACCTACAATGAGCAGTTCTTC.

This clonotype was recorded a few times. The chain employs TRBV6-6 and TRBJ1-4; TRBD1 matches 10 bases. CDR1 is MNHNY and CDR2 is SVGAGI in the germline V gene (reference sequence). This CDR3 region has 14 residues. V was clipped by 6 bases and J by 7 bases; unmatched bases: 5. This CDR3 is CASRATGGPEKLFF. For the CDR3, the DNA is TGTGCCAGCAGGGCGACAGGGGGCCCTGAAAAACTGTTTTTT.

The V gene is TRBV12-3 or TRBV12-4, the J gene TRBJ2-5; D uncertain. V dropped 3 bases and J dropped 0 bases, with 5 bases sitting between them. The CDR3 covers 13 residues. For the CDR3, the DNA is TGTGCCAGCAGTTTTACAGACCAAGAGACCCAGTACTTC. It yields the protein CASSFTDQETQYF.

The rearrangement uses TRBV10-3 and TRBJ2-5, with D tentatively TRBD1 or TRBD2 (5 bases each). Trimming took 4 bases from V and 5 from J, leaving 8 bases between them. The CDR3 is 12 residues long. Germline assignment: CDR1 ENHRY and CDR2 SYGVKD. Written as DNA, the CDR3 is TGTGCCATCAGTGTCGAGGGGGAGACCCAGTACTTC. Its protein is CAISVEGETQYF.

The chain employs TRBV11-3 and TRBJ1-2, with TRBD1 matching 7 bases. The J segment lost 6 bases and the V segment lost 5 bases, leaving 18 bases of the junction unmatched. Germline-derived CDR1 and CDR2 are SGHNT and YENEEA. This CDR3 has 17 residues. The CDR3 bases are TGTGCCAGCAGCCCCTATGCCCCCAGACAGGGTATGGATGGCTACACCTTC. Encoded protein: CASSPYAPRQGMDGYTF.

The sample holds a few counts of this clonotype. The rearrangement uses TRBV25-1 and TRBJ2-1; D is unclear. Trimming removed 1 base from V and 7 bases from J, with 11 bases in between. This CDR3 is 14 amino acids long. Germline CDR1 reads MGHDK; CDR2 reads SYGVNS. The CDR3 region has the DNA TGTGCCAGCAGTGAATTAACATTCACAAATGAGCAGTTCTTC. Protein sequence: CASSELTFTNEQFF.

This clonotype appeared a few times. The rearrangement links TRBV11-2 to TRBJ2-7, with TRBD1 matching 7 bases. With V trimmed by 6 bases and J by 5 bases, 7 bases remained unmatched. This CDR3 spans 13 amino acids. CDR1 is SGHAT, CDR2 FQNNGV, per germline. The CDR3 region has the DNA TGTGCCAGCAGACCGACAGGGTCGAACGAGCAGTACTTC. Its translation is CASRPTGSNEQYF.

This clonotype has a handful of counts. The chain joins TRBV6-1 to TRBJ2-3; 7 nucleotides line up with TRBD1. The CDR3 is 15 residues long. The junction had 2 bases not matched to a gene; V was cut back by 2 bases and J by 0 bases. Germline V gene sequence: CDR1 MNHNS, CDR2 SASEGT. CDR3 DNA: TGTGCCAGCAGTGAACGGACAGGAAGCACAGATACGCAGTATTTT. It codes for CASSERTGSTDTQYF.

J is TRBJ2-1 and V is TRBV24-1; TRBD2 matches 12 bases. The CDR3 spans 16 residues. The J segment lost 4 bases and the V segment lost 3 bases, leaving 3 bases of the junction unmatched. Germline-derived CDR1 and CDR2 are KGHDR and SFDVKD. The CDR3 reads CATSDASGGEYNEQFF. Written as DNA, the CDR3 is TGTGCCACCAGTGATGCTAGCGGGGGGGAGTACAATGAGCAGTTCTTC.

The V and J genes are TRBV11-2 and TRBJ1-1; D remains ambiguous. There are 12 residues in the CDR3. V lost 1 base to trimming and J lost 6 bases, with 6 bases between them. Germline CDR1 and CDR2: SGHAT and FQNNGV. CDR3 DNA: TGTGCCAGCAGCTTAGCAGGCCCTGAAGCTTTCTTT. Encoded protein: CASSLAGPEAFF.

V and J are TRBV4-3 and TRBJ2-5; 10 bases align to TRBD2. The germline CDR1 and CDR2 sequences are LGHNA and YSLEER. V was pared by 4 bases and J by 2 bases, with 13 bases of the junction left unmatched. This CDR3 has 18 residues. CDR3 DNA: TGCGCCAGCAGCCCAAGTCTTCTCGGGACTAGCGCACAAGAGACCCAGTACTTC. The encoded protein is CASSPSLLGTSAQETQYF.

The chain uses TRBV3-1 and TRBJ2-3, with unresolved D. CDR1 is LGHDT and CDR2 is YNNKEL in the germline V gene (reference sequence). This CDR3 has 13 residues. V shed 4 bases and J shed 0 bases, with 5 bases lying between them. The CDR3 sequence is CASSPWSTDTQYF. CDR3 coding DNA: TGTGCCAGCAGCCCTTGGAGCACAGATACGCAGTATTTT.

This chain connects TRBV6-1 to TRBJ1-2; the D gene is possibly TRBD1 (5 bases). CDR1 MNHNS and CDR2 SASEGT come from the germline V gene. The CDR3 loop spans 15 amino acids. Deletions cut 2 bases from V and 4 bases from J, with 14 bases between. The CDR3 spells CASSERNRDLYGYTF. Here the CDR3 DNA reads TGTGCCAGCAGTGAAAGAAATCGGGACCTCTATGGCTACACCTTC.

This clonotype showed up many times. The V gene is TRBV5-1, the J gene TRBJ2-1; 12 nucleotides align to TRBD2. The V gene's germline CDR1 is SGHRS and CDR2 YFSETQ. V lost 0 bases and J lost 7; bases outside the gene matches: 5. The CDR3 is made up of 16 amino acids. The CDR3 nucleotides read TGCGCCAGCAGCTTGGGACTAGCGGGAGTTGGTAATGAGCAGTTCTTC. It is translated as CASSLGLAGVGNEQFF. Full variable domain (rest looked up from reference TRBV5-1 and TRBJ2-1): KAGVTQTPRYLIKTRGQQVTLSCSPISGHRSVSWYQQTPGQGLQFLFEYFSETQRNKGNFPGRFSGRQFSNSRSEMNVSTLELGDSALYLCASSLGLAGVGNEQFFGPGTRLTVL.

The DNA for the CDR3 is TGCGCCAGCAGCTTGGGGGTAGACCGGGAGACCCAGTACTTC. Translation gives CASSLGVDRETQYF. The rearrangement joins TRBV5-1 to TRBJ2-5, with unresolved D. Germline V CDR1 and CDR2: SGHRS, YFSETQ. The CDR3 is 14 amino acids. V gave up 0 bases and J gave up 5 bases, with 11 bases separating them.

This chain joins TRBV20-1 and TRBJ2-5; perhaps TRBD2 as D (5 bases). This CDR3 contains 15 residues. V dropped 7 bases and J dropped 1 base, with 19 bases sitting between them. CDR1 DFQATT and CDR2 SNEGSKA come from the germline V gene (reference sequence). The CDR3 loop reads CSVFPAGTLQETQYF. CDR3 coding DNA: TGCAGTGTCTTCCCGGCGGGTACTCTCCAAGAGACCCAGTACTTC.

Many counts were recorded for this clonotype. V usage is TRBV7-9 and J usage is TRBJ2-1; perhaps TRBD2 as D (6 bases). This CDR3 is built from 12 residues. V lost 5 bases, J lost 7 bases, and 9 bases lay in between. Germline CDR1 reads SEHNR; CDR2 reads FQNEAQ (reference sequence). CDR3 DNA sequence: TGTGCCAGCAGCCCAGGGACTAATGAGCAGTTCTTC. Protein product: CASSPGTNEQFF.

The rearrangement uses TRBV10-3 and TRBJ2-3; possibly TRBD2 for D (7 bases). This CDR3 has 17 residues. Germline CDR1 ENHRY, CDR2 SYGVKD. Trimming cost V 6 bases and J 0 bases, with 19 bases left between them. The CDR3: CAIRNGGRTPSTDTQYF. In nucleotides, the CDR3 is TGTGCCATCAGGAACGGGGGGCGGACCCCTAGCACAGATACGCAGTATTTT.

This clonotype showed up many times. This rearrangement joins TRBV29-1 to TRBJ2-1; D possibly corresponds to TRBD2 (5 bases). The ends were cut back, 7 bases at V and 12 bases at J, with 16 bases in the middle. CDR1 is SQVTM, CDR2 ANQGSEA, per germline. CDR3 length: 11 residues. The CDR3 loop is CSAGSNDAQFF. The CDR3 nucleotides read TGCAGCGCTGGGAGTAATGATGCGCAGTTCTTC.

This clonotype was seen more than once but under ten times. V usage is TRBV7-3 and J usage is TRBJ2-7; 8 nucleotides line up with TRBD2. This CDR3 comprises 14 residues. CDR1 and CDR2 from the germline V gene are SGHTA and FQGTGA. After removal of 5 bases from V and 2 bases from J, the junction contained 5 bases not matched to a gene. In DNA, the CDR3 is TGTGCCAGCAGCAATAGCGGGGAGACCTACGAGCAGTACTTC. Protein: CASSNSGETYEQYF. Drawing the rest from reference TRBV7-3 and TRBJ2-7, the complete variable domain is GAGVSQTPSNKVTEKGKYVELRCDPISGHTALYWYRQSLGQGPEFLIYFQGTGAADDSGLPNDRFFAVRPEGSVSTLKIQRTERGDSAVYLCASSNSGETYEQYFGPGTRLTVT.

This clonotype was seen many times. The chain carries TRBV3-1 and TRBJ2-7, with 13 bases aligning to TRBD2. The CDR3 covers 15 residues. The junction had 3 bases not matched to a gene; V was cut back by 5 bases and J by 2 bases. Germline CDR1 LGHDT, CDR2 YNNKEL (reference sequence). The CDR3 here is CASSYGTSGAYEQYF. In nucleotides, the CDR3 is TGTGCCAGCAGCTACGGGACTAGCGGGGCCTACGAGCAGTACTTC.

The chain has TRBV5-1 and TRBJ2-5; D remains ambiguous. V was cut by 5 bases and J by 3 bases, with 5 bases left in between. Germline values: CDR1 SGHRS, CDR2 YFSETQ. There are 11 residues in the CDR3. The CDR3 loop reads CASRLKETQYF. The CDR3 bases are TGCGCCAGCAGATTAAAAGAGACCCAGTACTTC.

The chain links TRBV20-1 to TRBJ2-1; TRBD2 agrees at 9 bases. The CDR3 loop spans 15 amino acids. Trimming at V came to 5 bases and at J to 6 bases, leaving 11 bases not matched to a gene. Looked up from germline, CDR1 is DFQATT and CDR2 is SNEGSKA (reference sequence). The CDR3 protein is CSAYVAGVEGNEQFF. As DNA, the CDR3 is TGCAGTGCTTACGTAGCGGGAGTTGAGGGCAATGAGCAGTTCTTC.

The V call is TRBV9, the J call TRBJ2-5; 9 bases map to TRBD2. The CDR3 runs 20 residues. Germline trimming cut 0 bases from V and 5 bases from J; bases unmatched to any gene: 20. Looked up from germline, CDR1 is SGDLS and CDR2 is YYNGEE. The CDR3 bases are TGTGCCAGCAGCGTAGCGCGTGGAGCGGGAGGATCCCAATCGGGGGAGACCCAGTACTTC. Its translation is CASSVARGAGGSQSGETQYF.

J is TRBJ1-5 and V is TRBV6-6, with no clear D. Germline loops: CDR1 MNHNY, CDR2 SVGAGI (reference sequence). Trimming pared 4 bases from V and 5 bases from J, leaving 12 bases between. The CDR3 loop spans 14 amino acids. CDR3 residues: CASSFLDGDQPQHF. DNA of the CDR3: TGTGCCAGCAGTTTCCTGGACGGGGATCAGCCCCAGCATTTT.

This clonotype was seen many times. The V call is TRBV5-1, the J call TRBJ2-2, with D uncertain. The V gene's germline CDR1 is SGHRS and CDR2 YFSETQ. Trimming shortened V by 1 base and J by 3 bases, and 7 bases separated the two germline ends. This CDR3 contains 14 residues. The CDR3 spells CASSLNPDTGELFF. CDR3 nucleotides: TGCGCCAGCAGCTTGAACCCCGACACCGGGGAGCTGTTTTTT.

A few counts support this clonotype. The genes are TRBV5-5 and TRBJ2-2; D may match TRBD1 or TRBD2 (5 bases each). V was shortened by 7 bases and J by 0 bases, with 13 bases between the two germline ends. The CDR3 spans 15 residues. The germline V gene has CDR1 SGHKS and CDR2 YYEKEE (reference sequence). The CDR3 region is CASRTGQANTGELFF. In DNA form, the CDR3 reads TGTGCCAGCCGGACTGGACAAGCGAACACCGGGGAGCTGTTTTTT.

This clonotype was counted between two and nine times. The V gene is TRBV15, the J gene TRBJ2-2; D unclear. The germline V and J ends were trimmed by 0 bases and 7 bases, with 9 bases remaining between them. There are 14 residues in the CDR3. Germline V gene data show CDR1 as LNHNV and CDR2 as YYDKDF (reference sequence). CDR3 protein: CATSREGSGGELFF. The CDR3 DNA sequence: TGTGCCACCAGCAGAGAAGGGTCGGGCGGGGAGCTGTTTTTT.